These 16 T cell receptor beta chains came from one sample sequenced in a study of blood T cell repertoires in COVID-19. This table comes from immunoSEQ multiplex PCR, and its TCRdb copy is limited to in-frame clones, with some not included. Of roughly 500,000 clones detected, roughly nine tenths appear once; the ten largest clones hold roughly 0.92%. Material: peripheral blood. The receptor set was obtained from a man aged 18-30 years with COVID-19, enrolled during active disease.

The chain joins TRBV7-3 to TRBJ2-7; D is possibly TRBD2 (6 bases). Germline V gene sequence: CDR1 SGHTA, CDR2 FQGTGA. The CDR3 spans 12 residues. The V end lost 5 bases, the J end lost 5 bases, and 10 bases lay between the germline ends. In DNA form, the CDR3 reads TGTGCCAGCAGCCGTGGCGGGGACGAGCAGTACTTC. Protein: CASSRGGDEQYF.

The V call is TRBV2, the J call TRBJ1-5; a possible D gene is TRBD1 (6 bases). This CDR3 region has 18 residues. V was cut by 6 bases and J by 0 bases, with 21 bases left in between. The germline V gene encodes CDR1 SNHLY and CDR2 FYNNEI. CDR3 coding DNA: TGTGCCAGCAGGGGGGGGGCAGGCCCATTTTATAGCAATCAGCCCCAGCATTTT. It yields the protein CASRGGAGPFYSNQPQHF.

This clone was detected many times. The chain links TRBV13 to TRBJ2-7; D is possibly TRBD1 (6 bases). The CDR3 contains 17 residues. CDR1 and CDR2 (germline): PRHDT, FYEKMQ (reference sequence). V dropped 5 bases and J dropped 1 base, with 21 bases sitting between them. The CDR3 here is CASSGRRDITRSYEQYF. In DNA, the CDR3 is TGTGCCAGCAGCGGACGACGGGACATAACTCGGTCCTACGAGCAGTACTTC.

The rearrangement uses TRBV3-1 (or the pseudogene TRBV3-2) and TRBJ1-1; a weak D match, TRBD1 (6 bases). V dropped 6 bases and J dropped 4 bases, with 9 bases sitting between them. The CDR3 totals 12 residues. The germline gives CDR1 LGHDT, CDR2 YNNKEL (reference sequence). CDR3 in DNA: TGTGCCAGCAGACAGGGTCCCACTGAAGCTTTCTTT. Translating gives CASRQGPTEAFF.

This clone was seen just once. This chain joins TRBV24-1 and TRBJ1-5; TRBD1 is a possible D gene (6 bases). Trimming stripped 5 bases from V and 6 bases from J, with 10 bases between. Per the germline V gene, CDR1 is KGHDR and CDR2 is SFDVKD. The CDR3 covers 13 residues. The CDR3 spells CATSGGGSQPQHF. CDR3 coding DNA: TGTGCCACCAGTGGAGGGGGAAGTCAGCCCCAGCATTTT.

The chain couples TRBV5-1 to TRBJ2-4; the D gene is possibly TRBD2 (6 bases). The V and J ends lost 1 base and 3 bases respectively, with 26 bases between them. CDR1 is SGHRS, CDR2 YFSETQ, per germline. The CDR3 consists of 20 residues. The CDR3 reads CASSLKVGGMSGPDKNIQYF. The CDR3 nucleotides read TGCGCCAGCAGCTTGAAAGTCGGGGGTATGTCGGGGCCCGACAAAAACATTCAGTACTTC.

The genes are TRBV9 and TRBJ2-1; the match to TRBD2 covers 11 bases. CDR1 is SGDLS, CDR2 YYNGEE, per germline. The V and J ends lost 0 bases and 2 bases, in that order; junction bases with no gene match: 4. CDR3 length: 17 residues. CDR3 nucleotides: TGTGCCAGCAGCGTAGGTACTAGCGGGAGCCCCTACAATGAGCAGTTCTTC. Translating gives CASSVGTSGSPYNEQFF.

The V gene is TRBV19, the J gene TRBJ1-2; D is ambiguous. The CDR3 totals 13 residues. Trimming took 4 bases from V and 2 from J, leaving 8 bases between them. Germline V gene data show CDR1 as LNHDA and CDR2 as SQIVND (reference sequence). The CDR3 coding sequence is TGTGCCAGTAGTAATAGCCGAAACTATGGCTACACCTTC. Translating it yields CASSNSRNYGYTF. Complete variable domain (other parts from reference TRBV19 and TRBJ1-2): DGGITQSPKYLFRKEGQNVTLSCEQNLNHDAMYWYRQDPGQGLRLIYYSQIVNDFQKGDIAEGYSVSREKKESFPLTVTSAQKNPTAFYLCASSNSRNYGYTFGSGTRLTVV.

This clone has just one count. The chain joins TRBV3-1 (or the pseudogene TRBV3-2) to TRBJ2-1; 13 bases are shared with TRBD2. CDR3 length equals 16 residues. The V and J ends lost 1 base and 6 bases, in that order; junction bases with no gene match: 3. Germline V lookup: CDR1 LGHDT, CDR2 YNNKEL (reference sequence). CDR3 sequence (DNA): TGTGCCAGCAGCCAAGTGGGACTAGCGGGAACCAATGAGCAGTTCTTC. This codes for CASSQVGLAGTNEQFF.

The chain combines TRBV12-3 or TRBV12-4 with TRBJ2-7; 7 bases match TRBD2. V shed 8 bases, J shed 3 bases, and the junction held 4 bases outside the gene matches. This CDR3 contains 12 residues. In DNA, the CDR3 is TGTGCCAGCGCGGGAGTGTTCTACGAGCAGTACTTC. Amino acid sequence: CASAGVFYEQYF.

V gene TRBV3-1 (or the pseudogene TRBV3-2) combines with J gene TRBJ1-4, with D hard to call. The CDR3 runs 17 residues. Germline V gene lookup returns CDR1 LGHDT and CDR2 YNNKEL (reference sequence). Trimming left V 2 bases short and J 7 bases short, with 20 bases between. The CDR3 nucleotides are TGTGCCAGCAGCCAACACAAGGACCCATTAGCGGGTGAAAAACTGTTTTTT. Its protein is CASSQHKDPLAGEKLFF.

This sequence joins TRBV7-9 and TRBJ1-1, with TRBD1 matching 12 bases. The CDR3 sequence is 15 residues long. V shed 1 base and J 11 bases; nucleotides not matched to a gene: 8. Germline CDR1 reads SEHNR; CDR2 reads FQNEAQ (reference sequence). The CDR3 region is CASSLGGTGGFLAFF. DNA of the CDR3: TGTGCCAGCAGCTTAGGGGGGACAGGGGGCTTTCTGGCTTTCTTT.

The gene calls are TRBV19 and TRBJ2-3, with TRBD2 identical over 7 bases. CDR1 and CDR2 (germline): LNHDA, SQIVND (reference sequence). The CDR3 runs to 15 residues. With V trimmed by 4 bases and J by 2 bases, 6 bases remained unmatched. The CDR3 nucleotides are TGTGCCAGTAGTACGCGGGAGTTGGACACAGATACGCAGTATTTT. Its translation is CASSTRELDTDTQYF.

The CDR3 spells CASSYSSGTDTQYF. The CDR3 coding sequence is TGTGCCAGCAGTTACTCTAGCGGCACAGATACGCAGTATTTT. V usage is TRBV6-6 and J usage is TRBJ2-3, with a tentative D call TRBD2 (5 bases). V lost 0 bases and J lost 1, with 5 bases in between. Germline V gene data show CDR1 as MNHNY and CDR2 as SVGAGI (reference sequence). This CDR3 has 14 amino acids.

The chain combines TRBV5-4 with TRBJ2-1, with TRBD2 matching over 15 bases. The CDR3 extends over 17 amino acids. Per germline, CDR1 SGHNT and CDR2 YYREEE (reference sequence). Trimming took 0 bases from V and 3 from J; bases not matched to a gene: 1. CDR3 protein: CASSLGTSGRDYNEQFF. The CDR3 region has the DNA TGTGCCAGCAGCTTGGGGACTAGCGGGAGGGACTACAATGAGCAGTTCTTC.

The V and J genes are TRBV6-5 and TRBJ1-6; 9 bases fit TRBD1. Germline values: CDR1 MNHEY, CDR2 SVGAGI. J gave up 8 bases and V 5 bases, and 4 bases lay outside the gene matches. The CDR3 runs 14 residues. Here the CDR3 DNA reads TGTGCCAGCAGTCCTACAGGGGGCTATTCACCCCTCCACTTT. Residues: CASSPTGGYSPLHF.